This T cell receptor (beta chain) was observed in a study of tumor and adjacent non-tumor tissue in lung cancer. Whole-study context: There were some 12 adenocarcinoma, a couple of squamous cell carcinoma and 1 small cell lung cancer cases.

This CDR3 is built from 14 residues. CDR1 and CDR2 from the germline V gene are MNHEY and SVGEGT. The library came from three nested PCR rounds adapted from ARM-PCR protocols. TCRdb processed the multiplex PCR reads anew with MiXCR; each CDR3 protein has one entry. The sample holds some 78,000 distinct CDR3 sequences, roughly 80% seen once. A remark on this clonotype: Since the CDR3 does not end with the conserved phenylalanine or tryptophan, this likely comes from a read error.

The template was RNA from unsorted bulk tissue. Chemotherapy-naive patients with new lung cancer underwent thoracic surgery in China, August–late 2014. The receptor was derived from a woman in her 50s with non-small cell lung cancer. Material: lung tumor tissue. The chain employs TRBV6-2 or TRBV6-3 and TRBJ1-5; D unresolved. In DNA form, the CDR3 reads TGTGCCAGCAGCCGGAGGGCTGACAATCAGCGCCAGCATTGT. This gives the protein CASSRRADNQRQHC.